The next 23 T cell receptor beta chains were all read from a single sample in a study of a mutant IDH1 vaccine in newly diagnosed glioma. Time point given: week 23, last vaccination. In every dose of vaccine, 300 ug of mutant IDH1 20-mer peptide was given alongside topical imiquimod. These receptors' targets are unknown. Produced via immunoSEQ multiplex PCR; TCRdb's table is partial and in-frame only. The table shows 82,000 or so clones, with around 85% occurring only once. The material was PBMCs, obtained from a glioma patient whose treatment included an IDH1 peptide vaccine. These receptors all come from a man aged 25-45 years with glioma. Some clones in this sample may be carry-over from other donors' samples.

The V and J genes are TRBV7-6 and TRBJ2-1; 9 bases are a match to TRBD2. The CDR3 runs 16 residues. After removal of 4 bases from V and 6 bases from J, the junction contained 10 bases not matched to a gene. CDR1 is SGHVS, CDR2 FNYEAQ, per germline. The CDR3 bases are TGTGCCAGCAGCTCCCTTAGCGGGAGAGAGGGCAATGAGCAGTTCTTC. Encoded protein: CASSSLSGREGNEQFF.

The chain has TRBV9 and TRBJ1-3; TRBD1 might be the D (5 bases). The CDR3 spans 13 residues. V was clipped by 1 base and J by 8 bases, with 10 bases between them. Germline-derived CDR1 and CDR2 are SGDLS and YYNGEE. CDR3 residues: CASSVQGGDTIYF. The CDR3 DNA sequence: TGTGCCAGCAGCGTACAGGGCGGAGACACCATATATTTT. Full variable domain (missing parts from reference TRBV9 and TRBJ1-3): DSGVTQTPKHLITATGQRVTLRCSPRSGDLSVYWYQQSLDQGLQFLIQYYNGEERAKGNILERFSAQQFPDLHSELNLSSLELGDSALYFCASSVQGGDTIYFGEGSWLTVV.

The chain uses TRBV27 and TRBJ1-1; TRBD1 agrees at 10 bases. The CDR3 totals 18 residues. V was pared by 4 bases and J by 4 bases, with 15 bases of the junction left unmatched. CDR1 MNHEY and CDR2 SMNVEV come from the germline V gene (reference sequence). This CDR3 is CASSSIPRWGQGPTEAFF. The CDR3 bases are TGTGCCAGCAGTTCGATCCCCCGTTGGGGACAGGGGCCCACTGAAGCTTTCTTT.

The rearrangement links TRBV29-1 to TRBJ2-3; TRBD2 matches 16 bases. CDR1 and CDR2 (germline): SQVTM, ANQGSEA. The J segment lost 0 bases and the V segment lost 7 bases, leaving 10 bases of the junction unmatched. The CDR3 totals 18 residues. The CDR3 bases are TGCAGCGCAAGGGGGACTAGCGGGAGGGCGGCGAGCACAGATACGCAGTATTTT. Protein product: CSARGTSGRAASTDTQYF.

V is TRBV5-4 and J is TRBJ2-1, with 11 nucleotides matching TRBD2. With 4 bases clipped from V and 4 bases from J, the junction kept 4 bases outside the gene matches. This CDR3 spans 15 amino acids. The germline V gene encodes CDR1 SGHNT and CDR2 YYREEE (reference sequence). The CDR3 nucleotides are TGTGCCAGCAGCCTCGTAGCGGGGGGGTACAATGAGCAGTTCTTC. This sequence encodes CASSLVAGGYNEQFF.

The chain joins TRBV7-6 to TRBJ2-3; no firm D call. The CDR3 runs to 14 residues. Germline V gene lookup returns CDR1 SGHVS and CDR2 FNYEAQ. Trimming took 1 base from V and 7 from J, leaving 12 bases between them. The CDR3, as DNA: TGTGCCAGCAGCTTAGGCGCCAGTTCCTATACGCAGTATTTT. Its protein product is CASSLGASSYTQYF.

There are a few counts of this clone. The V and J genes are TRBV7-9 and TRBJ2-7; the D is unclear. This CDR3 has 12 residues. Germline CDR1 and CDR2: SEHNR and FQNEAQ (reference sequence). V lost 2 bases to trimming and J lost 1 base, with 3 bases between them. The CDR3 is CASSLSSYEQYF. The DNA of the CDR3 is TGTGCCAGCAGCTTAAGTTCCTACGAGCAGTACTTC.

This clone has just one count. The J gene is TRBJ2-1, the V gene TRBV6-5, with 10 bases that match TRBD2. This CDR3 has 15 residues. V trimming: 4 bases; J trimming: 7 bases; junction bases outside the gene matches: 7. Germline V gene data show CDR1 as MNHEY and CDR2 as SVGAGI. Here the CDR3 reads CASSSKRGGRNEQFF. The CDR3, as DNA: TGTGCCAGCAGTTCCAAGCGGGGGGGCCGGAATGAGCAGTTCTTC.

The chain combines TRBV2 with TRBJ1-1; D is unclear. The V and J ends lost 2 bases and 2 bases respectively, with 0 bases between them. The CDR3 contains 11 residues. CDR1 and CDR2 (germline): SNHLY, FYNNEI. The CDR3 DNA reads TGTGCCAGCAGTGAAAACACTGAAGCTTTCTTT. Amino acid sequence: CASSENTEAFF.

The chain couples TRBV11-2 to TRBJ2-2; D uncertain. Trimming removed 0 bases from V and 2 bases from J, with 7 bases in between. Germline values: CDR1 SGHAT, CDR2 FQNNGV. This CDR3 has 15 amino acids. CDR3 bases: TGTGCCAGCAGCTTAGAGAGGATCAACACCGGGGAGCTGTTTTTT. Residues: CASSLERINTGELFF.

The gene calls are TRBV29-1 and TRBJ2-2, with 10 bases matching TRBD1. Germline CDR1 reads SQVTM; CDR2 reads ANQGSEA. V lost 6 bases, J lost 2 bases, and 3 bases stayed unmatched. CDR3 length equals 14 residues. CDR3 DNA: TGCAGCGTCGGGACAGGGGTTAACACCGGGGAGCTGTTTTTT. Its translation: CSVGTGVNTGELFF.

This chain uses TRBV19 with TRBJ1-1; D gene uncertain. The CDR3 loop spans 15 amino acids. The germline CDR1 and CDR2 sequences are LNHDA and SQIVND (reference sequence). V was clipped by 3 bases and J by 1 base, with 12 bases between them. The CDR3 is CASSMSTRWNTEAFF. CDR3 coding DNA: TGTGCCAGTAGTATGAGCACCCGTTGGAACACTGAAGCTTTCTTT.

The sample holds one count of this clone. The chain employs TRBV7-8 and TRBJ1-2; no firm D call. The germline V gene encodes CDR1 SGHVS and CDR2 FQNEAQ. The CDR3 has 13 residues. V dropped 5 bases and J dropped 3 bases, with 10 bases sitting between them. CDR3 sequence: CASSPGADYGYTF. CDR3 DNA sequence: TGTGCCAGCAGCCCTGGCGCGGACTATGGCTACACCTTC.

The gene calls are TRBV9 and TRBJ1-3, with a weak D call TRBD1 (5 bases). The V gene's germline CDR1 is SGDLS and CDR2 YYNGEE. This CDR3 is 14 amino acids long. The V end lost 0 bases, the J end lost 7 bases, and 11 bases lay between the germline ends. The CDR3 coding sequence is TGTGCCAGCAGCGTAGATCAGGGACGGAACACCATATATTTT. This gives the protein CASSVDQGRNTIYF.

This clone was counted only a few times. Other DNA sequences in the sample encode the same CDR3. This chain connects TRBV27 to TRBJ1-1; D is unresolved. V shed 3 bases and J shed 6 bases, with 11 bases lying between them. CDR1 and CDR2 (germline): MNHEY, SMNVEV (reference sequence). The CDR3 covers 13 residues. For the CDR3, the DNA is TGTGCCAGCAGTTTTGGCCGCGAGGCTGAAGCTTTCTTT. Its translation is CASSFGREAEAFF.

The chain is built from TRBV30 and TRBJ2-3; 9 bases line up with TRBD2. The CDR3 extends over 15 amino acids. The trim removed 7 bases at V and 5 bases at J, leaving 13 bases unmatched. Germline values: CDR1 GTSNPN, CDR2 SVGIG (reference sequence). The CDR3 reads CASAWGGGAVDTQYF. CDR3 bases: TGTGCCTCTGCATGGGGCGGGGGGGCCGTAGATACGCAGTATTTT.

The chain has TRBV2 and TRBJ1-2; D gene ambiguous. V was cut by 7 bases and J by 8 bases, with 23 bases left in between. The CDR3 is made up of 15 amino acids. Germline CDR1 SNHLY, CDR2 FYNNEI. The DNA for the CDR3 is TGTGCCAGCATTCCCTCGGCTGGTTCTTGGCGGGGCTACACCTTC. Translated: CASIPSAGSWRGYTF.

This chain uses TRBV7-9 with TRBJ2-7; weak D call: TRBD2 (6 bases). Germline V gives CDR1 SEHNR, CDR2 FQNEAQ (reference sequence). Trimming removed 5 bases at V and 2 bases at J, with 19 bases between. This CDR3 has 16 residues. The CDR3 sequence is CASSASVAEAPYEQYF. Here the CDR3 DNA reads TGTGCCAGCAGCGCTTCCGTAGCGGAGGCCCCCTACGAGCAGTACTTC.

The CDR3 sequence: CASSFTPDLSGANVLTF. DNA for the CDR3: TGTGCCAGCAGCTTCACTCCGGACCTCTCTGGGGCCAACGTCCTGACTTTC. This chain links TRBV5-6 with TRBJ2-6; D ambiguous. The CDR3 extends over 17 amino acids. Germline lookup yields CDR1 SGHDT and CDR2 YYEEEE. V lost 2 bases and J lost 0, with 12 bases in between. The full variable domain, with the rest looked up from reference TRBV5-6 and TRBJ2-6, is DAGVTQSPTHLIKTRGQQVTLRCSPKSGHDTVSWYQQALGQGPQFIFQYYEEEERQRGNFPDRFSGHQFPNYSSELNVNALLLGDSALYLCASSFTPDLSGANVLTFGAGSRLTVL.

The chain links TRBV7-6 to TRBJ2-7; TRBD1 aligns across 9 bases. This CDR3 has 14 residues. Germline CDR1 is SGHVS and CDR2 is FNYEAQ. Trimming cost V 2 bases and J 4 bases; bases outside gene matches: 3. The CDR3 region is CASSLRTGAYEQYF. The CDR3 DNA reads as TGTGCCAGCAGCTTAAGGACAGGGGCGTACGAGCAGTACTTC.

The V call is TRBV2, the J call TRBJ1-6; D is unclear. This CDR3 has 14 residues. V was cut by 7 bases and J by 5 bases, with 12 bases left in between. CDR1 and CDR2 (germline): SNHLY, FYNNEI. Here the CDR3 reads CASTDGPDNSPLHF. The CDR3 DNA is TGTGCCAGCACCGACGGGCCAGATAATTCACCCCTCCACTTT. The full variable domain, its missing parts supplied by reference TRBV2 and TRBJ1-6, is EPEVTQTPSHQVTQMGQEVILRCVPISNHLYFYWYRQILGQKVEFLVSFYNNEISEKSEIFDDQFSVERPDGSNFTLKIRSTKLEDSAMYFCASTDGPDNSPLHFGNGTRLTVT.

Here the CDR3 reads CAWSRGPNEKLFF. In DNA form, the CDR3 reads TGTGCCTGGAGTCGGGGTCCTAATGAAAAACTGTTTTTT. This sequence joins TRBV30 and TRBJ1-4; D gene unclear. The CDR3 loop spans 13 amino acids. Germline V CDR1 and CDR2: GTSNPN, SVGIG (reference sequence). Trimming removed 2 bases at V and 3 bases at J, with 7 bases between.

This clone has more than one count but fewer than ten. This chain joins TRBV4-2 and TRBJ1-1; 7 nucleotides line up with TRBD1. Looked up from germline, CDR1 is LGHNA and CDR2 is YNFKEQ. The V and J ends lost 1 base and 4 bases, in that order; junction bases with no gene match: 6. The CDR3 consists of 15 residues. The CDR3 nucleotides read TGTGCCAGCAGCCAAGTAAGGGGGCAGGGCACTGAAGCTTTCTTT. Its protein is CASSQVRGQGTEAFF.